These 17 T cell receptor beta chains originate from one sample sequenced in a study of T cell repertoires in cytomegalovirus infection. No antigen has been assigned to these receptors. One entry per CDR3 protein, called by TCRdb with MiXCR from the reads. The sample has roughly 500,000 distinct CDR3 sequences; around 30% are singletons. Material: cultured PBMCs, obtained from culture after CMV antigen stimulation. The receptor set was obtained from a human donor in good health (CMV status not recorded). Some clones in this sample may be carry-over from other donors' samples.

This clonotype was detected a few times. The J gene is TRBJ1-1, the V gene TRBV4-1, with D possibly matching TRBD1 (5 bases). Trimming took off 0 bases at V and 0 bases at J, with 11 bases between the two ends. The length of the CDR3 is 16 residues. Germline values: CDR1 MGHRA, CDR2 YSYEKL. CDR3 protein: CASSQDPGLMNTEAFF. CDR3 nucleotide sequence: TGCGCCAGCAGCCAAGATCCAGGGCTCATGAACACTGAAGCTTTCTTT.

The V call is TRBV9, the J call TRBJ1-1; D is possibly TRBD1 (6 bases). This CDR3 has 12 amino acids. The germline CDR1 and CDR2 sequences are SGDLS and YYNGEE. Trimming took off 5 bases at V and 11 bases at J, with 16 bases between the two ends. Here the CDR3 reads CASSPEGVEAFF. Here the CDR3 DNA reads TGTGCCAGCAGTCCCGAGGGGGTGGAGGCTTTCTTT.

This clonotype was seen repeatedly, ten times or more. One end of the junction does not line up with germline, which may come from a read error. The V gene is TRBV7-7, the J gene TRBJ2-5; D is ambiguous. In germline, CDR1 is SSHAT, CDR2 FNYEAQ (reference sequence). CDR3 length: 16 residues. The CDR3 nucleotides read TGTGCTAGCAGCTTAGGTGGGGTTCCCCTCCAAGAGACCCAGTACTTC. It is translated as CASSLGGVPLQETQYF.

CDR3 sequence: CASSLGGSGRGDTQYF. The CDR3 DNA sequence: TGTGCCAGCAGCTTAGGGGGGAGCGGTAGAGGGGATACGCAGTATTTT. This sequence joins TRBV7-6 and TRBJ2-3; D may match TRBD1 or TRBD2 (5 bases each). V lost 1 base to trimming and J lost 6 bases, with 17 bases between them. The germline CDR1 and CDR2 sequences are SGHVS and FNYEAQ. The CDR3 totals 16 residues.

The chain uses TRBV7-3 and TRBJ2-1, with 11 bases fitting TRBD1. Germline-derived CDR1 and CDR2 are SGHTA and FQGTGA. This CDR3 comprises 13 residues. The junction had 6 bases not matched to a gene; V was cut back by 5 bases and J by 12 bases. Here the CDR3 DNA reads TGTGCCAGCAGCGCAGGACAGGGGGCGAGGCAGTTCTTC. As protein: CASSAGQGARQFF.

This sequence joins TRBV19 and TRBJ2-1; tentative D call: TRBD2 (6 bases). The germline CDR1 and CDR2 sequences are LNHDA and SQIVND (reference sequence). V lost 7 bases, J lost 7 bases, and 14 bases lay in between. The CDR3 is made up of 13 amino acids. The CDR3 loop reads CASTPGGVNEQFF. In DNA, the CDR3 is TGTGCCAGTACCCCAGGAGGGGTGAATGAGCAGTTCTTC.

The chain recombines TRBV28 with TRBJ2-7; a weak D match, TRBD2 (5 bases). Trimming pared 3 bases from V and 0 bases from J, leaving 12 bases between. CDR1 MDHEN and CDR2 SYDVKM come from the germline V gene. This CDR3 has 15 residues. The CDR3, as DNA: TGTGCCAGCAGTTTCAGAGGGAGACTCTCCTACGAGCAGTACTTC. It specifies CASSFRGRLSYEQYF.

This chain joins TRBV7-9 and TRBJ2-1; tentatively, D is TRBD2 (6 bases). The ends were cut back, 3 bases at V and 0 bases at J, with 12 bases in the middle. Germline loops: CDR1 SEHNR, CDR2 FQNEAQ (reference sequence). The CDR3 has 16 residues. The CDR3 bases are TGTGCCAGCAGCTTGGGACTGCTTGGCTCCTACAATGAGCAGTTCTTC. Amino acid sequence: CASSLGLLGSYNEQFF.

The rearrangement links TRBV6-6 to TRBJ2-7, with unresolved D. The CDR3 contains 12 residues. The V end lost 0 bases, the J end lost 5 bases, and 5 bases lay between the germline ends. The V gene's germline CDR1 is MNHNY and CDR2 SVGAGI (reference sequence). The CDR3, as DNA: TGTGCCAGCAGTTACTCTGGTGACGAGCAGTACGTC. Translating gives CASSYSGDEQYV.

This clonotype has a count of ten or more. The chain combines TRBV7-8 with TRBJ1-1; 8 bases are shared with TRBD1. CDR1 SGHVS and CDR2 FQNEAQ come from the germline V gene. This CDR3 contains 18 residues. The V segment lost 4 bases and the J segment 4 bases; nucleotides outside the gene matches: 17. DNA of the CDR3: TGTGCCAGCAGCTGGAGGGCAGGGGGCGCGGGGGGGACCACTGAAGCTTTCTTT. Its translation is CASSWRAGGAGGTTEAFF.

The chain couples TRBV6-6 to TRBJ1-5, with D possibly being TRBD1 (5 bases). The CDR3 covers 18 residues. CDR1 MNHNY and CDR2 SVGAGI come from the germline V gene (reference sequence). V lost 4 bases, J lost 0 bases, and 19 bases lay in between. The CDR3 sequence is CASSFLGPGGYSNQPQHF. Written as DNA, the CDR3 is TGTGCCAGCAGTTTCCTAGGCCCTGGGGGTTATAGCAATCAGCCCCAGCATTTT.

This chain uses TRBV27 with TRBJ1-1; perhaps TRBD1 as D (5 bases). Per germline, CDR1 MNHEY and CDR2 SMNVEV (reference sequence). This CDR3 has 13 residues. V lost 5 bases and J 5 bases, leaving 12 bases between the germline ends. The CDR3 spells CASSVQGQTEAFF. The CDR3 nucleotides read TGTGCCAGCAGTGTTCAGGGCCAGACTGAAGCTTTCTTT.

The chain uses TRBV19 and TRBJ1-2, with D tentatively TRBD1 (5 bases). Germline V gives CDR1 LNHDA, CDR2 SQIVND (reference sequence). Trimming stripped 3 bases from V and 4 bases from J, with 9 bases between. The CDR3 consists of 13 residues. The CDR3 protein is CASSIGGTYGYTF. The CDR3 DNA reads TGTGCCAGTAGTATTGGAGGGACCTATGGCTACACCTTC.

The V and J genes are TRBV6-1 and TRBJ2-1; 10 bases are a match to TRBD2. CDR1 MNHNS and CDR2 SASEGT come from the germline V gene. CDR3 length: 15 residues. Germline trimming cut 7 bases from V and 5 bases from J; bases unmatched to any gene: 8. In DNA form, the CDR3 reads TGTGCCAGCACCAGAGCGGGAGGGGCGGACAATGAGCAGTTCTTC. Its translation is CASTRAGGADNEQFF.

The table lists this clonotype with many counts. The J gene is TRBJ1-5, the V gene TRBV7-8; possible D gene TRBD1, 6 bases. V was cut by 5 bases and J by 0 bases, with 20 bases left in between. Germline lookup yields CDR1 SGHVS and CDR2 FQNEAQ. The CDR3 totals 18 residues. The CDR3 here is CASSPTRRGEHSNQPQHF. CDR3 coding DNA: TGTGCCAGCAGCCCCACTCGGAGGGGGGAGCATAGCAATCAGCCCCAGCATTTT.

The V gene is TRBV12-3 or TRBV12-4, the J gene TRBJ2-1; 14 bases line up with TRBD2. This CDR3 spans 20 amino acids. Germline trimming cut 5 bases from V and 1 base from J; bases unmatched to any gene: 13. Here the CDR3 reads CASSIVTGLAGEWSYNEQFF. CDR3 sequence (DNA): TGTGCCAGCAGTATTGTAACGGGACTAGCGGGAGAGTGGTCCTACAATGAGCAGTTCTTC.

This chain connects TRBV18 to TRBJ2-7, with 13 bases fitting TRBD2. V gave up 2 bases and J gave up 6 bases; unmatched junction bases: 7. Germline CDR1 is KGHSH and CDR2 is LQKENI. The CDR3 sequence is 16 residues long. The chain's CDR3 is CASSPNGLAGVGEQYF. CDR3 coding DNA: TGTGCCAGCTCACCAAATGGACTAGCGGGAGTCGGCGAGCAGTACTTC.